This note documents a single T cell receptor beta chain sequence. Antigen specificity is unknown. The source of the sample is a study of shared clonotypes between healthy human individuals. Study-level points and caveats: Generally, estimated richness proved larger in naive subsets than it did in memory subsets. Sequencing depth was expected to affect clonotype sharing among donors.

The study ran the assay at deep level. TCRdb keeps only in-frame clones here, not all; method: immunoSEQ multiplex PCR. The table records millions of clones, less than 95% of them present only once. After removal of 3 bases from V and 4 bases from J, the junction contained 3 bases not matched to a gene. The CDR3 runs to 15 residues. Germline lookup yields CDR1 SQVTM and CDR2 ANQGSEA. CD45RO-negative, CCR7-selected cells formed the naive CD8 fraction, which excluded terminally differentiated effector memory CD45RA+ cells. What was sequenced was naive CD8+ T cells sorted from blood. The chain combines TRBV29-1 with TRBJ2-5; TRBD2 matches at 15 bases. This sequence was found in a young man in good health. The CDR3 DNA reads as TGCAGCGTTGAGGGGACTAGCGGGAGGAGAGAGACCCAGTACTTC. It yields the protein CSVEGTSGRRETQYF.